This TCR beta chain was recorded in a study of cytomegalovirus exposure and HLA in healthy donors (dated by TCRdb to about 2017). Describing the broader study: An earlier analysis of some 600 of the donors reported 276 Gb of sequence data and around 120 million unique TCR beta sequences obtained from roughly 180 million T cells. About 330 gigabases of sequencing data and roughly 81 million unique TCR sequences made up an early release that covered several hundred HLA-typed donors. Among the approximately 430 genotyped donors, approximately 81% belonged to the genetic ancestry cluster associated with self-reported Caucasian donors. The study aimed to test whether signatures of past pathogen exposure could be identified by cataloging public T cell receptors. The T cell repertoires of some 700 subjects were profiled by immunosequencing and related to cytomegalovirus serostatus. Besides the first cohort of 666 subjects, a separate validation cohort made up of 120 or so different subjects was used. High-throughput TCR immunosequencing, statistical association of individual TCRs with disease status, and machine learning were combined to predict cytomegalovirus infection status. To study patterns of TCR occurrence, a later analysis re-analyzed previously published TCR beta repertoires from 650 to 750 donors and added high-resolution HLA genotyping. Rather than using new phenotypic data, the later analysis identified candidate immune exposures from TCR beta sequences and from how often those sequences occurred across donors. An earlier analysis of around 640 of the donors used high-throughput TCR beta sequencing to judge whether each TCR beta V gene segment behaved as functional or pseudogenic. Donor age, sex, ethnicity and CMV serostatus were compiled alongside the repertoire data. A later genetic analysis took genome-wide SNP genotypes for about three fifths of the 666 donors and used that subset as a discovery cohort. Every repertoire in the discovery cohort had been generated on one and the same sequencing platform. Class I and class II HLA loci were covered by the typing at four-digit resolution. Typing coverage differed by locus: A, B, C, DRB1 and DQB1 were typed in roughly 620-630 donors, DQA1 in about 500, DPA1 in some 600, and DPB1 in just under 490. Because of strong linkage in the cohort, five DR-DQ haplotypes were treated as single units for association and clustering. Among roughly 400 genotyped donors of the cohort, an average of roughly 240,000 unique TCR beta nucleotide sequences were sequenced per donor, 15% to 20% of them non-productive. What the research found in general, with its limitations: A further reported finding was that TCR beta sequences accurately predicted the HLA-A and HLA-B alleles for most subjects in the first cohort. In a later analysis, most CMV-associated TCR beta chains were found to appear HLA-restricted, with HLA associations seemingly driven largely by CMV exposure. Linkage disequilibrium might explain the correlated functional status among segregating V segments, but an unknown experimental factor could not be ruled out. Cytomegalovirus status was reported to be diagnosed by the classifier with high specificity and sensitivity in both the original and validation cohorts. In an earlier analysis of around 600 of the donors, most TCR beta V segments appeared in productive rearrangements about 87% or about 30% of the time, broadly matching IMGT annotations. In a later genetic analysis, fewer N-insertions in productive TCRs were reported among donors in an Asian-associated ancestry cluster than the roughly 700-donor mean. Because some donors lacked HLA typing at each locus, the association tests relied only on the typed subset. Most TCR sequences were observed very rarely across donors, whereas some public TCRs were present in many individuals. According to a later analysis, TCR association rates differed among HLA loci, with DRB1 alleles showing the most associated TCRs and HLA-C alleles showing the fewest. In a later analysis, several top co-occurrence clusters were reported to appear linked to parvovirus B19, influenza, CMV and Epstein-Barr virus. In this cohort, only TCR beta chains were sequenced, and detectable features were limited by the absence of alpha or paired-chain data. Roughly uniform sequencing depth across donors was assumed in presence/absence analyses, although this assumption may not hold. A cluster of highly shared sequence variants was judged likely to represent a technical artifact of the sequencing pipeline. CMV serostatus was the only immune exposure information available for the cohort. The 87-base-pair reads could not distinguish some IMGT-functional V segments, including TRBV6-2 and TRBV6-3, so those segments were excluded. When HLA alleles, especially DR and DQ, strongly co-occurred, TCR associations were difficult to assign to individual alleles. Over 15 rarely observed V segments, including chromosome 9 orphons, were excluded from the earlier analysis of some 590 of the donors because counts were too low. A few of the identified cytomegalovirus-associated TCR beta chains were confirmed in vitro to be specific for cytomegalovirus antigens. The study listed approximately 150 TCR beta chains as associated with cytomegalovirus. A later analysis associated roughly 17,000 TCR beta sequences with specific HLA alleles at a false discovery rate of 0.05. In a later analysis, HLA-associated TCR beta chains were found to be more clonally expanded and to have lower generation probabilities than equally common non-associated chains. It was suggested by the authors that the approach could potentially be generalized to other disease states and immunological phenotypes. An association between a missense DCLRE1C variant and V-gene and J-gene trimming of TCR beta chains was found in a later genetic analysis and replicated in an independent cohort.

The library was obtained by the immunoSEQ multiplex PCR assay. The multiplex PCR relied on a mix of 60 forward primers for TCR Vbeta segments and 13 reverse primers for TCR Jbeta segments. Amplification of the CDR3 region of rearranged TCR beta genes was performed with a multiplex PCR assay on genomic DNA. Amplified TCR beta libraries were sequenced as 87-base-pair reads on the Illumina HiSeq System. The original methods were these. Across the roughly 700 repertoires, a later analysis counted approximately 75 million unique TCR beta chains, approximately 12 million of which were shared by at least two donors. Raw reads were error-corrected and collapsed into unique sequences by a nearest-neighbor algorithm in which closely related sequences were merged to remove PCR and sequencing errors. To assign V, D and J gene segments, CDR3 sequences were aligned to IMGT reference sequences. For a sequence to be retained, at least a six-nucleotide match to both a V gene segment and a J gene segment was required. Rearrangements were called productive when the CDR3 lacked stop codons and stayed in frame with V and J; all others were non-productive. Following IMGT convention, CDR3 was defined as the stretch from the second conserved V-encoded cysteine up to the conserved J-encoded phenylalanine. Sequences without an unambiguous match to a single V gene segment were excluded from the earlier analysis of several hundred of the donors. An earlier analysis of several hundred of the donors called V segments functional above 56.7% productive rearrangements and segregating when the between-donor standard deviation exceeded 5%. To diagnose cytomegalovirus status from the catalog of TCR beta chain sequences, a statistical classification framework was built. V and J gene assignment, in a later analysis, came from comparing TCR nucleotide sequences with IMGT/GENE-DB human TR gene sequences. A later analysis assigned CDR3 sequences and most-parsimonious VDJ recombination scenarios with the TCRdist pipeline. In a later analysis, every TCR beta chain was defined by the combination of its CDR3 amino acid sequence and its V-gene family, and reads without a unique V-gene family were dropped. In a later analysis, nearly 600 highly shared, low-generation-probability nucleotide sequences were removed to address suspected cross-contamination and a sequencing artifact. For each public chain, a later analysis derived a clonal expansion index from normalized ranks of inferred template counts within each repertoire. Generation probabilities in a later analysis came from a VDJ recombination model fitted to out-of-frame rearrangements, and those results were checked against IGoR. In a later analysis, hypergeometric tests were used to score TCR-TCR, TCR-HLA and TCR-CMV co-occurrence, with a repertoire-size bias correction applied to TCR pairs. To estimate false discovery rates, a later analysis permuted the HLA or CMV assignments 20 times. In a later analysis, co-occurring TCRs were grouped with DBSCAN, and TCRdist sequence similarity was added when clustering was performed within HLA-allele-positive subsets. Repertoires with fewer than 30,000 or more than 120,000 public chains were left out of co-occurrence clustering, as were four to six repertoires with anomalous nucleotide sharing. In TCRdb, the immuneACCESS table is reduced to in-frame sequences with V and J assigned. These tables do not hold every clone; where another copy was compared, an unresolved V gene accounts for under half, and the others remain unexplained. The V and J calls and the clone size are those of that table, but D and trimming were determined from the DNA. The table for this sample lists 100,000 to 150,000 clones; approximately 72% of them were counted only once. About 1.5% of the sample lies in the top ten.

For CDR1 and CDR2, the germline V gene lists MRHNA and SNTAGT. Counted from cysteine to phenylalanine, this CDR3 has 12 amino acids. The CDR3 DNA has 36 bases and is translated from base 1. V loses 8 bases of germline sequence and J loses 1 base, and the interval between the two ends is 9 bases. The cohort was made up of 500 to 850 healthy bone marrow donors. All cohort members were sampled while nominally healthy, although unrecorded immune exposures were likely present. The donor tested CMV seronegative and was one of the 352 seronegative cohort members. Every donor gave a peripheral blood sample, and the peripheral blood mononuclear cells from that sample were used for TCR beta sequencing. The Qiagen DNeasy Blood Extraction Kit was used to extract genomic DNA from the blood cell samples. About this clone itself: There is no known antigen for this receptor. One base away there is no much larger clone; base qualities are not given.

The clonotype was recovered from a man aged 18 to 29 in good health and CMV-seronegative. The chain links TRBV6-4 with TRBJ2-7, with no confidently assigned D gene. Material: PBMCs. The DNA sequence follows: TGTGCCAGCGGCAGACATTCCTACGAGCAGTACTTC. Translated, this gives CASGRHSYEQYF.